This is a list of T cell receptor beta chains from one sample in a study of technical replicates of blood from several donors. Sequenced by immunoSEQ multiplex PCR; TCRdb stores in-frame clones only, minus some. The sample lists roughly 68,000 clones; under 98% were seen once. The sequenced sample consisted of T cells isolated from PBMCs. All receptors come from a human donor in good health. Each CDR3 is given with its conserved first and last residue. A D gene is named only where the DNA matches it firmly. For some rows the clone size is stated as once, few or many, or as a class when expanded; others skip it.

j_call v_call clone_size d_call cdr3_aa cdr3_nt
TRBJ2-1 TRBV18 . TRBD2 CASSPRGLATYNEQFF TGTGCCAGCTCACCAAGGGGACTAGCAACCTACAATGAGCAGTTCTTC
TRBJ2-1 TRBV5-1 . TRBD1 CASSLALKGQGYEQFF TGCGCCAGCAGCTTGGCCTTAAAGGGACAGGGCTATGAGCAGTTCTTC
TRBJ2-5 TRBV5-1 . . CASSSALPGKQETQYF TGCGCCAGCAGCTCCGCCTTACCCGGGAAACAAGAGACCCAGTACTTC
TRBJ2-5 TRBV7-3 . . CASSWTSGETQYF TGTGCCAGCAGCTGGACGAGCGGAGAGACCCAGTACTTC
TRBJ2-2 TRBV30 . . CAWSPRNEELFF TGTGCCTGGAGTCCGCGTAATGAGGAGCTGTTTTTT
TRBJ2-4 TRBV7-2 . TRBD1 CASSSRGAKNIQYF TGTGCCAGCAGCTCCAGGGGGGCCAAAAACATTCAGTACTTC
TRBJ1-2 TRBV9 . TRBD1 CASSAPGQFYGYTF TGTGCCAGCAGCGCTCCGGGACAGTTCTATGGCTACACCTTC
TRBJ1-1 TRBV10-3 once . CASRDGRERGTEAFF TGTGCCAGCCGAGATGGGAGGGAACGGGGCACTGAAGCTTTCTTT
TRBJ2-3 TRBV4-3 . . CASSQGAPDTQYF TGCGCCAGCAGCCAAGGGGCTCCAGATACGCAGTATTTT
TRBJ2-2 TRBV7-2 . . CASSPQVNTGELFF TGTGCCAGCAGCCCACAGGTCAACACCGGGGAGCTGTTTTTT
TRBJ2-3 TRBV19 . . CASSIQVELDTQYF TGTGCCAGTAGTATTCAGGTTGAGTTAGATACGCAGTATTTT
TRBJ2-7 TRBV7-9 . TRBD2 CASSPNSGSIYEQYF TGTGCCAGCAGCCCTAATAGCGGGAGTATTTACGAGCAGTACTTC
TRBJ2-2 TRBV10-3 . . CAISDVAPNTGELFF TGTGCCATCAGTGATGTTGCGCCGAACACCGGGGAGCTGTTTTTT
TRBJ1-5 TRBV19 once TRBD1 CASRIGTGLNQPQHF TGTGCCAGTAGGATCGGGACAGGGCTCAATCAGCCCCAGCATTTT
TRBJ1-4 TRBV6-1 . . CASSESGREKLFF TGTGCCAGCAGTGAAAGCGGGCGCGAAAAACTGTTTTTT
TRBJ2-7 TRBV4-1 . . CASSQLGGKEQYF TGCGCCAGCAGCCAATTGGGGGGAAAGGAGCAGTACTTC
TRBJ1-1 TRBV5-4 . TRBD1 CASSPVDRVPTEAFF TGTGCCAGCAGCCCTGTCGACAGGGTCCCCACTGAAGCTTTCTTT
TRBJ2-3 TRBV5-6 . . CASYRGGEDTQYF TGTGCCAGCTACAGGGGAGGAGAAGATACGCAGTATTTT
TRBJ2-5 TRBV6-5 . . CASSYLRSSQETQYF TGTGCCAGCAGTTACTTGAGGTCTAGCCAAGAGACCCAGTACTTC
TRBJ2-1 TRBV11-2 . . CASSLGIAVRERNEQFF TGTGCCAGCAGCTTGGGCATAGCGGTTCGGGAGAGAAATGAGCAGTTCTTC
TRBJ1-2 TRBV29-1 . . CSVFSGKVGYTF TGCAGCGTTTTTTCAGGGAAGGTAGGCTACACCTTC
TRBJ2-7 TRBV6-6 once . CASRQGFVSYEQYF TGTGCCAGCAGACAGGGTTTTGTCTCCTACGAGCAGTACTTC
TRBJ1-2 TRBV4-1 . . CASSPSKTANYGYTF TGCGCCAGCAGCCCCAGTAAGACAGCCAACTATGGCTACACCTTC
TRBJ2-1 TRBV2 . TRBD2 CASRDPGLAGVRGEQFF TGTGCCAGCAGGGACCCGGGACTAGCGGGAGTAAGGGGTGAGCAGTTCTTC
TRBJ2-3 TRBV7-2 . TRBD2 CASSPRTSGPTDTQYF TGTGCCAGCAGCCCCCGGACTAGCGGGCCGACAGATACGCAGTATTTT
TRBJ2-7 TRBV7-2 . TRBD2 CASSLNMGTSGNYEQYF TGTGCCAGCAGCCTAAATATGGGGACTAGCGGGAATTACGAGCAGTACTTC
TRBJ1-5 TRBV29-1 . TRBD1 CSVAETGGRGFQPQHF TGCAGCGTTGCAGAGACAGGGGGCAGAGGATTTCAGCCCCAGCATTTT
TRBJ2-1 TRBV4-2 . . CASSQNGQFF TGTGCCAGCAGCCAAAACGGGCAGTTCTTC
TRBJ2-7 TRBV10-3 . TRBD1 CAISEPRTGFHEQYF TGTGCCATCAGTGAGCCAAGGACAGGGTTTCACGAGCAGTACTTC
TRBJ1-2 TRBV27 . TRBD1 CASSSTGAGGYTF TGTGCCAGCAGTTCTACAGGGGCGGGTGGCTACACCTTC
TRBJ2-7 TRBV27 . . CASSYRSSYEQYF TGTGCCAGCAGTTACAGGAGCTCCTACGAGCAGTACTTC
TRBJ1-2 TRBV30 once . CAWGGSGNYGYTF TGTGCCTGGGGGGGGTCAGGAAACTATGGCTACACCTTC
TRBJ1-2 TRBV9 . . CASSVSPGYGYTF TGTGCCAGCAGCGTATCCCCCGGGTATGGCTACACCTTC
TRBJ2-1 TRBV7-6 . . CASSGWKSVEQFF TGTGCCAGCAGCGGGTGGAAGAGCGTTGAGCAGTTCTTC
TRBJ2-2 TRBV9 . TRBD2 CASSGRREEATGELFF TGTGCCAGCAGCGGTAGGCGGGAGGAGGCCACCGGGGAGCTGTTTTTT
TRBJ2-2 TRBV7-8 . TRBD1 CASSYTGTVNTGELFF TGTGCCAGCAGCTACACCGGGACAGTCAACACCGGGGAGCTGTTTTTT
TRBJ1-1 TRBV7-9 . . CASSPQFGGPEAFF TGTGCCAGCAGCCCCCAATTCGGAGGCCCTGAAGCTTTCTTT
TRBJ1-1 TRBV9 . . CASSVRGLNTEAFF TGTGCCAGCAGCGTCCGGGGATTGAACACTGAAGCTTTCTTT
TRBJ1-2 TRBV21-1 . . CASGRTGGSFPDGYTF TGTGCCAGCGGGCGGACAGGGGGCTCCTTTCCCGATGGCTACACCTTC
TRBJ2-2 TRBV5-1 . TRBD2 CASSWTSGRTTGELFF TGCGCCAGCAGCTGGACTAGCGGGAGGACCACCGGGGAGCTGTTTTTT